This paragraph covers one TCR beta chain sequence. The CDR3 is 15 residues long. CDR1 and CDR2 from the germline V gene are SGHTA and FQGTGA. V gave up 5 bases and J gave up 3 bases, with 14 bases separating them. The data stem from a study of shared clonotypes between healthy human individuals. The data were produced by immunoSEQ multiplex PCR, yet TCRdb's version contains in-frame clones alone and is incomplete. This sample has roughly 2.1 million clones, with around 93% found just once. The naive CD8 subset, CD45RO-negative cells positively selected for CCR7, excluded terminally differentiated effector memory CD45RA+ cells.

The genes are TRBV7-3 and TRBJ2-1; D is uncertain. This clonotype was obtained from a man younger than 30 in good health. Some clones in this sample may be carry-over from other donors' samples. Sequencing was performed on naive CD8+ T cells from PBMCs. CDR3 amino acids: CASSPGSRIYNEQFF. In nucleotides, the CDR3 is TGTGCCAGCAGCCCCGGCTCGCGGATCTACAATGAGCAGTTCTTC.